These T cell receptor beta chains were read from a single sample in a study of cytomegalovirus exposure and HLA in healthy donors. The protocol was immunoSEQ multiplex PCR, while the TCRdb copy is restricted to in-frame clones and leaves out a portion. The table shows about 120,000 clones, with about 87% occurring only once. The sequenced sample was PBMCs. These receptors all stem from a man younger than 35 in good health and CMV-seronegative. The CDR3 runs from the conserved cysteine through the conserved F or W. A D gene is named only where the DNA matches it firmly. Rows give clone size only sometimes, using once, few, many, or a class for an expanded clone.

TRBV19,-,TRBJ1-1,-,CASSRVANTEAFF,TGTGCCAGTAGTCGGGTGGCGAACACTGAAGCTTTCTTT
TRBV6-6,-,TRBJ1-1,-,CASSSRNTEAFF,TGTGCCAGCAGTTCGCGGAACACTGAAGCTTTCTTT
TRBV1,-,TRBJ2-3,-,CTSSGPDLAGGPATDTQYF,TGCACCAGCAGCGGCCCGGATCTGGCGGGAGGCCCCGCCACAGATACGCAGTATTTT
TRBV6-5,once,TRBJ1-2,TRBD1,CASSYSTGGGYTF,TGTGCCAGCAGTTACTCGACAGGGGGCGGCTACACCTTC
TRBV19,-,TRBJ2-3,-,CASSGLPGRPPDTQYF,TGTGCCAGTAGTGGCTTGCCTGGGCGACCCCCGGATACGCAGTATTTT
TRBV6-6,-,TRBJ2-1,TRBD2,CASSELAGSYNEQFF,TGTGCCAGCAGCGAACTAGCGGGGTCCTACAATGAGCAGTTCTTC
TRBV4-1,-,TRBJ2-1,-,CASSQLDREAYNEQFF,TGCGCCAGCAGCCAATTAGACAGGGAGGCCTACAATGAGCAGTTCTTC
TRBV29-1,-,TRBJ2-7,-,CSGGVNYEQYF,TGCAGCGGTGGAGTAAACTACGAGCAGTACTTC
TRBV27,-,TRBJ2-7,TRBD2,CASSSPLRGLAGTREQYF,TGTGCCAGCAGCAGTCCCTTGAGGGGACTAGCGGGAACGAGGGAGCAGTACTTC
TRBV27,-,TRBJ1-1,-,CASSLDSLNTEAFF,TGTGCCAGCAGTTTAGACAGTCTGAACACTGAAGCTTTCTTT
TRBV2,-,TRBJ2-7,TRBD2,CASRAGLAGGNDEQYF,TGTGCCAGCAGGGCAGGACTAGCGGGGGGTAATGACGAGCAGTACTTC
TRBV13,-,TRBJ2-7,TRBD2,CASSSPGTSGNYEQYF,TGTGCCAGCAGCTCGCCAGGGACTAGCGGTAACTACGAGCAGTACTTC
TRBV19,-,TRBJ2-5,-,CASSIASSSQETQYF,TGTGCCAGTAGTATCGCGTCTAGCAGCCAAGAGACCCAGTACTTC
TRBV7-2,-,TRBJ1-5,TRBD1,CASSLGQGGRYGQPQHF,TGTGCCAGCAGCTTGGGACAGGGTGGGCGATACGGTCAGCCCCAGCATTTT
TRBV2,-,TRBJ1-1,TRBD1,CASRKFPGTGGLSTEAFF,TGTGCCAGCAGGAAATTTCCCGGGACAGGGGGTTTGAGCACTGAAGCTTTCTTT
TRBV2,-,TRBJ1-4,-,CASRARGATNEKLFF,TGTGCCAGCAGAGCTAGGGGTGCAACTAATGAAAAACTGTTTTTT
TRBV5-1,-,TRBJ2-3,TRBD2,CASSTGGALGGTDTQYF,TGCGCCAGCAGCACCGGGGGGGCCCTAGGCGGGACAGATACGCAGTATTTT
TRBV27,-,TRBJ2-7,TRBD1,CASSPQQTGFTGEQYF,TGTGCCAGCAGTCCCCAACAGACAGGGTTCACGGGCGAGCAGTACTTC
TRBV7-6,few,TRBJ2-5,-,CASSPSGRAQETQYF,TGTGCCAGCAGCCCCTCAGGCAGGGCCCAAGAGACCCAGTACTTC
TRBV27,-,TRBJ1-5,-,CASSLSSGDQPQHF,TGTGCCAGCAGTTTAAGTTCGGGGGACCAACCCCAGCATTTT
TRBV6-4,-,TRBJ2-1,TRBD1,CASSADRGRYNEQFF,TGTGCCAGCAGCGCCGACAGGGGAAGGTACAATGAGCAGTTCTTC
TRBV27,once,TRBJ2-1,TRBD2,CASKPGLAESYNEQFF,TGTGCCAGCAAGCCCGGACTAGCGGAATCCTACAATGAGCAGTTCTTC
TRBV9,-,TRBJ1-4,TRBD1,CASSTGTGGSEKLFF,TGTGCCAGCAGCACCGGGACAGGGGGAAGTGAAAAACTGTTTTTT
TRBV6-5,-,TRBJ1-1,TRBD1,CASSLDRGNTEAFF,TGTGCCAGCAGCCTGGACAGGGGAAACACTGAAGCTTTCTTT
TRBV19,-,TRBJ1-2,-,CASSTGGGNSYTF,TGTGCCAGTAGTACCGGCGGGGGCAACAGCTACACCTTC
TRBV6-5,-,TRBJ2-1,TRBD1,CASSYRDRGYNEQFF,TGTGCCAGCAGTTACCGTGACAGGGGCTACAATGAGCAGTTCTTC
TRBV5-1,-,TRBJ2-5,TRBD1,CASRRSGGTGEETQYF,TGCGCCAGCAGGCGGAGTGGGGGGACAGGCGAAGAGACCCAGTACTTC
TRBV27,-,TRBJ2-7,-,CASSLIGAGVLYEQYF,TGTGCCAGCAGTTTAATCGGAGCGGGCGTCCTCTACGAGCAGTACTTC
TRBV10-2,once,TRBJ2-1,-,CASSSSPSGQFF,TGCGCCAGCAGTTCTAGTCCTTCGGGGCAGTTCTTC
TRBV29-1,-,TRBJ1-1,TRBD1,CSVCGQVGASEAFF,TGCAGCGTTTGTGGACAGGTTGGGGCCTCTGAAGCTTTCTTT
TRBV6-6,-,TRBJ1-6,-,CASSYSGEVSPLHF,TGTGCCAGCAGTTACTCAGGGGAAGTTTCACCCCTCCACTTT
TRBV9,-,TRBJ1-1,-,CASSAPGRAEAFF,TGTGCCAGCAGCGCCCCGGGCAGGGCTGAAGCTTTCTTT
TRBV13,-,TRBJ2-7,-,CASSLKGGYEQYF,TGTGCCAGCAGCTTAAAAGGAGGCTACGAGCAGTACTTC
TRBV5-4,-,TRBJ1-1,-,CASSVGTSEAFF,TGTGCCAGCAGTGTAGGGACTTCTGAAGCTTTCTTT
TRBV11-2,-,TRBJ1-4,-,CASSSARDEKLFF,TGTGCCAGCAGCTCCGCCCGCGATGAAAAACTGTTTTTT
TRBV28,once,TRBJ2-3,-,CASTNGGGGPADTQYF,TGTGCCAGCACTAACGGAGGGGGAGGGCCTGCAGATACGCAGTATTTT
TRBV6-5,-,TRBJ2-7,-,CASRDNRLLYEQYF,TGTGCCAGCAGGGATAACAGGTTATTGTACGAGCAGTACTTC
TRBV13,-,TRBJ2-7,-,CASSLGQGSITYEQYF,TGTGCCAGCAGCTTAGGGCAGGGATCCATAACCTACGAGCAGTACTTC
TRBV29-1,-,TRBJ2-1,TRBD1,CSVVPGQGSNEQFF,TGCAGCGTAGTCCCGGGACAGGGATCCAATGAGCAGTTCTTC
TRBV29-1,-,TRBJ2-2,-,CSVLWGGNTGELFF,TGCAGCGTTTTGTGGGGAGGGAACACCGGGGAGCTGTTTTTT
TRBV30,-,TRBJ2-3,TRBD1,CAWSASRDRGLGTDTQYF,TGTGCCTGGAGTGCTAGCCGGGACAGGGGGCTTGGCACAGATACGCAGTATTTT
TRBV5-1,-,TRBJ2-7,TRBD1,CASSLEGQGLREQYF,TGCGCCAGCAGCTTGGAGGGACAGGGCCTCCGCGAGCAGTACTTC
TRBV7-2,-,TRBJ2-1,TRBD2,CASSLVWSGGNEQFF,TGTGCCAGCAGCTTAGTGTGGAGCGGGGGCAATGAGCAGTTCTTC
TRBV6-1,-,TRBJ2-7,-,CASILSLLTSYEQYF,TGTGCCAGTATTCTCAGTCTGCTTACCTCCTACGAGCAGTACTTC
TRBV11-3,few,TRBJ2-7,-,CASSLAGYEQYF,TGTGCCAGCAGCTTAGCAGGATACGAGCAGTACTTC
TRBV19,-,TRBJ2-2,-,CASSTGVGGELFF,TGTGCCAGTAGTACGGGGGTTGGCGGGGAGCTGTTTTTT
TRBV7-6,-,TRBJ1-4,-,CASSLLRRGTGEKLFF,TGTGCCAGCAGCTTACTTCGTAGGGGGACGGGCGAAAAACTGTTTTTT
TRBV11-2,-,TRBJ2-7,TRBD2,CASSLVTSGRDEQYF,TGTGCCAGCAGCTTAGTAACTAGCGGGAGGGACGAGCAGTACTTC